One and the same sample provided the 32 T cell receptor beta chains below, sequenced in a study of blood T cell repertoires in COVID-19. TCRdb's table, derived via immunoSEQ multiplex PCR, lists solely in-frame clones and lacks some. The repertoire holds 210,000 or so clones, 85% seen once, with 5% to 6.5% in the top ten. Sequenced: peripheral blood. The origin of the receptors is a middle-aged man with COVID-19, enrolled during active disease.

J is TRBJ1-1 and V is TRBV23-1; TRBD1 aligns across 8 bases. TRBV23-1 is assigned to the ORF class and has an uncertain function. This CDR3 has 21 residues. V lost 1 base to trimming and J lost 2 bases; unmatched junction nucleotides: 21. The CDR3, as DNA: TGCGCCAGCAGTCAATTATCTCCAGGGGGCGGCGGCGGAATCGGAAACACTGAAGCTTTCTTT. Encoded protein: CASSQLSPGGGGGIGNTEAFF.

The gene calls are TRBV6-2 or TRBV6-3 and TRBJ1-5, with 9 bases lining up with TRBD1. The CDR3 length is 15 residues. V shed 5 bases and J 0 bases; nucleotides not matched to a gene: 2. Germline-derived CDR1 and CDR2 are MNHEY and SVGEGT. The CDR3 sequence: CASSADRGSNQPQHF. CDR3 DNA sequence: TGTGCCAGCAGTGCGGACAGGGGTAGCAATCAGCCCCAGCATTTT.

This clone was seen more than once but under ten times. The chain has TRBV6-1 and TRBJ1-5, with D perhaps matching TRBD1 (6 bases). The CDR3 spans 15 residues. The germline V gene encodes CDR1 MNHNS and CDR2 SASEGT. V lost 3 bases, J lost 10 bases, and 19 bases lay in between. The CDR3 loop is CASSDPGHRLNPQHF. DNA of the CDR3: TGTGCCAGCAGTGACCCGGGACACCGACTAAATCCCCAGCATTTT.

V gene TRBV13 combines with J gene TRBJ1-4, with TRBD1 as a possible D gene (5 bases). Trimming stripped 1 base from V and 1 base from J, with 10 bases between. This CDR3 has 16 residues. Looked up from germline, CDR1 is PRHDT and CDR2 is FYEKMQ (reference sequence). The CDR3 sequence is CASSLAGLGTNEKLFF. DNA for the CDR3: TGTGCCAGCAGCTTAGCAGGGTTGGGAACTAATGAAAAACTGTTTTTT.

This clone appeared a few times. The chain combines TRBV20-1 with TRBJ1-5; TRBD1 matches at 7 bases. There are 15 residues in the CDR3. J was trimmed by 5 bases and V by 3 bases; bases with no gene match: 10. Germline values: CDR1 DFQATT, CDR2 SNEGSKA (reference sequence). The CDR3 protein is CSASPRQGDDQPQHF. The CDR3 DNA reads as TGCAGTGCTAGTCCCCGGCAGGGGGATGATCAGCCCCAGCATTTT.

This chain uses TRBV19 with TRBJ2-1, with TRBD1 as a possible D gene (6 bases). CDR1 LNHDA and CDR2 SQIVND come from the germline V gene (reference sequence). Trimming left V 8 bases short and J 6 bases short, with 17 bases between. This CDR3 has 14 residues. The CDR3 nucleotides read TGTGCCAGTGACGTCGGACAGAAGACCAATGAGCAGTTCTTC. Protein: CASDVGQKTNEQFF.

This clone has just a few counts. CDR3 amino acids: CASSEGQLSYEQYF. The CDR3 DNA reads TGCGCCAGCAGTGAGGGACAGCTCTCCTACGAGCAGTACTTC. This chain connects TRBV10-1 to TRBJ2-7; TRBD1 might be the D (6 bases). This CDR3 has 14 amino acids. Germline assignment: CDR1 WNHNN and CDR2 SYGVQD (reference sequence). V was cut by 2 bases and J by 0 bases, with 8 bases left in between.

This clone was picked up one time. The chain couples TRBV5-1 to TRBJ2-5; tentative D call: TRBD2 (5 bases). The CDR3 loop spans 14 amino acids. Deletions cut 2 bases from V and 4 bases from J, with 12 bases between. CDR1 is SGHRS, CDR2 YFSETQ, per germline. This chain's CDR3 is CASSFEGRIETQYF. The CDR3 nucleotides read TGCGCCAGCAGCTTTGAGGGAAGAATAGAGACCCAGTACTTC.

The table lists this clone with a few counts. V is TRBV28 and J is TRBJ1-5; perhaps TRBD1 as D (6 bases). Deletions cut 4 bases from V and 10 bases from J, with 14 bases between. The CDR3 totals 13 residues. The germline CDR1 and CDR2 sequences are MDHEN and SYDVKM. The CDR3 nucleotides are TGTGCCAGCAGTTCACAGGGAAACCGTCCCCAGCATTTT. Translating it yields CASSSQGNRPQHF.

V and J are TRBV7-3 and TRBJ2-3; 11 positions match TRBD2. Trimming at V came to 5 bases and at J to 8 bases, leaving 3 bases not matched to a gene. This CDR3 comprises 13 residues. CDR1 SGHTA and CDR2 FQGTGA come from the germline V gene. This CDR3 is CASSQTSGATQYF. The CDR3 coding sequence is TGTGCCAGCAGCCAGACTAGCGGGGCTACGCAGTATTTT.

The V call is TRBV11-3, the J call TRBJ2-1; 8 nucleotides match TRBD1. The junction had 7 bases not matched to a gene; V was cut back by 5 bases and J by 4 bases. Germline lookup yields CDR1 SGHNT and CDR2 YENEEA. This CDR3 comprises 15 residues. The CDR3: CASSVGQGPYNEQFF. The CDR3 DNA reads TGTGCCAGCAGCGTAGGACAGGGCCCTTACAATGAGCAGTTCTTC.

CDR3 in amino acids: CASSETLPTGAYEQYF. CDR3 DNA sequence: TGTGCCAGCAGTGAGACCCTTCCGACAGGGGCCTACGAGCAGTACTTC. The chain recombines TRBV6-1 with TRBJ2-7, with TRBD1 matching 8 bases. The CDR3 covers 16 residues. Germline values: CDR1 MNHNS, CDR2 SASEGT. Trimming removed 3 bases from V and 2 bases from J; junction bases left unmatched: 9.

The CDR3 DNA reads as TGTGCCAGCAGTTCCCAAACAGGTTACTATGGCTACACCTTC. This translates into CASSSQTGYYGYTF. This rearrangement joins TRBV28 to TRBJ1-2; the D gene is possibly TRBD1 (5 bases). The CDR3 length is 14 residues. The V gene's germline CDR1 is MDHEN and CDR2 SYDVKM. The ends were cut back, 4 bases at V and 3 bases at J, with 12 bases in the middle.

The chain has TRBV4-1 and TRBJ1-3; the D is unclear. The CDR3 spans 17 residues. Germline lookup yields CDR1 MGHRA and CDR2 YSYEKL. V lost 0 bases to trimming and J lost 3 bases, with 15 bases between them. The CDR3 sequence: CASSQEGGVMGGNTIYF. The CDR3, as DNA: TGCGCCAGCAGCCAAGAAGGTGGAGTGATGGGTGGAAACACCATATATTTT.

Ten or more counts support this clone. The J gene is TRBJ1-2, the V gene TRBV24-1, with unresolved D. CDR3 length equals 13 residues. Germline values: CDR1 KGHDR, CDR2 SFDVKD. V was shortened by 4 bases and J by 6 bases, with 11 bases between the two germline ends. In nucleotides, the CDR3 is TGTGCCACCAGTGACCACGGACTGGATGGCTACACCTTC. It translates to CATSDHGLDGYTF.

The chain links TRBV5-1 to TRBJ2-3; 10 nucleotides match TRBD1. This CDR3 is 16 amino acids long. Germline-derived CDR1 and CDR2 are SGHRS and YFSETQ. V gave up 4 bases and J gave up 4 bases; unmatched junction bases: 9. The CDR3 coding sequence is TGCGCCAGCAGCGATATTCCCGGGACAGGGGCAGATACGCAGTATTTT. Its protein is CASSDIPGTGADTQYF.

The chain joins TRBV9 to TRBJ2-3; TRBD2 agrees at 8 bases. J was trimmed by 4 bases and V by 4 bases; bases with no gene match: 17. Germline values: CDR1 SGDLS, CDR2 YYNGEE. The CDR3 has 18 residues. CDR3 protein: CASSTTPPGGAQPDTQYF. The DNA of the CDR3 is TGTGCCAGCAGCACAACTCCTCCGGGGGGGGCCCAGCCAGATACGCAGTATTTT. Variable domain in full (rest from reference TRBV9 and TRBJ2-3): DSGVTQTPKHLITATGQRVTLRCSPRSGDLSVYWYQQSLDQGLQFLIQYYNGEERAKGNILERFSAQQFPDLHSELNLSSLELGDSALYFCASSTTPPGGAQPDTQYFGPGTRLTVL.

This chain joins TRBV7-3 and TRBJ2-7; D perhaps matches TRBD1 (6 bases). This CDR3 contains 13 residues. V was cut by 5 bases and J by 6 bases, with 14 bases left in between. The V gene's germline CDR1 is SGHTA and CDR2 FQGTGA. Here the CDR3 reads CASSIMDSSEQYF. The CDR3 DNA reads TGTGCCAGCAGCATAATGGACAGTTCCGAGCAGTACTTC.

The V gene is TRBV14, the J gene TRBJ2-1; 9 positions match TRBD1. Germline CDR1 SGHDN, CDR2 FVKESK. Trimming at V came to 2 bases and at J to 5 bases, leaving 7 bases not matched to a gene. CDR3 length equals 16 residues. The CDR3 region is CASSQPGQGVNNEQFF. The CDR3 coding sequence is TGTGCCAGCAGCCAACCGGGACAGGGTGTCAACAATGAGCAGTTCTTC. Based on the CDR3 plus reference TRBV14 and TRBJ2-1, the full variable domain is EAGVTQFPSHSVIEKGQTVTLRCDPISGHDNLYWYRRVMGKEIKFLLHFVKESKQDESGMPNNRFLAERTGGTYSTLKVQPAELEDSGVYFCASSQPGQGVNNEQFFGPGTRLTVL.

The chain recombines TRBV2 with TRBJ1-6, with 9 bases aligning to TRBD1. The V gene end was trimmed by 8 bases and the J gene end by 7 bases; junction bases not matched to a gene: 9. Germline-derived CDR1 and CDR2 are SNHLY and FYNNEI. This CDR3 has 15 amino acids. The CDR3 loop reads CASRDRDRRNSPLHF. CDR3 bases: TGTGCCAGCCGGGACAGGGATAGGAGGAATTCACCCCTCCACTTT.

The chain recombines TRBV7-2 with TRBJ2-1, with D tentatively TRBD1 (6 bases). Germline V gene sequence: CDR1 SGHTA, CDR2 FQGNSA. This CDR3 has 14 residues. Trimming left V 4 bases short and J 6 bases short, with 13 bases between. The CDR3: CASSSSRTVNEQFF. The CDR3, as DNA: TGTGCCAGCAGCTCATCGAGGACAGTCAATGAGCAGTTCTTC.

The V call is TRBV15, the J call TRBJ2-4, with a weak D call TRBD2 (5 bases). With 3 bases removed from V and 0 bases from J, the gap between germline ends came to 15 bases. Germline V CDR1 and CDR2: LNHNV, YYDKDF (reference sequence). The CDR3 runs to 17 residues. The CDR3 DNA follows: TGTGCCACCAGCAGTTACGGGATACGCCTAGCCAAAAACATTCAGTACTTC. It specifies CATSSYGIRLAKNIQYF.

The V and J genes are TRBV6-5 and TRBJ1-1; D remains unclear. Germline-derived CDR1 and CDR2 are MNHEY and SVGAGI. Trimming shortened V by 2 bases and J by 7 bases, and 20 bases separated the two germline ends. This CDR3 has 16 residues. The CDR3 loop reads CASSYKVTGLSSEAFF. DNA for the CDR3: TGTGCCAGCAGTTACAAGGTTACGGGGTTGTCGAGTGAAGCTTTCTTT.

This chain uses TRBV7-2 with TRBJ2-3; D remains ambiguous. Germline CDR1 reads SGHTA; CDR2 reads FQGNSA. This CDR3 is built from 13 residues. The V end lost 1 base, the J end lost 6 bases, and 8 bases lay between the germline ends. The CDR3 DNA reads TGTGCCAGCAGCTTAGGTGACTGGGATACGCAGTATTTT. Translated: CASSLGDWDTQYF.

This clone was observed a few times. This chain connects TRBV5-4 to TRBJ2-7, with 9 nucleotides matching TRBD1. The CDR3 totals 15 residues. Germline CDR1 and CDR2: SGHNT and YYREEE (reference sequence). The ends lost 4 bases at V and 1 base at J; junction bases unmatched: 6. The CDR3 bases are TGTGCCAGCAGCCAGGGACAGGGACTATCCTACGAGCAGTACTTC. Amino acids: CASSQGQGLSYEQYF.

This clone was seen a single time. CDR3 nucleotides: TGTGCCAGTAGGGGACAGGGGGCGCCCGTGAACACTGAAGCTTTCTTT. Translated, it gives CASRGQGAPVNTEAFF. The rearrangement links TRBV19 to TRBJ1-1, with 12 positions matching TRBD1. This CDR3 spans 16 amino acids. Germline V lookup: CDR1 LNHDA, CDR2 SQIVND (reference sequence). J lost 0 bases, V lost 6 bases, and 5 bases had no gene match.

The chain uses TRBV5-5 and TRBJ2-7; 12 nucleotides align to TRBD1. CDR3 length equals 14 residues. The V gene's germline CDR1 is SGHKS and CDR2 YYEKEE (reference sequence). J lost 6 bases, V lost 4 bases, and 5 bases had no gene match. The CDR3 DNA sequence: TGTGCCAGCAGCCCCGGGACAGGGGGCGGCGAGCAGTACTTC. This encodes CASSPGTGGGEQYF.

The V and J genes are TRBV19 and TRBJ2-5; a possible D gene is TRBD2 (5 bases). Germline lookup yields CDR1 LNHDA and CDR2 SQIVND (reference sequence). V was cut by 3 bases and J by 5 bases, with 10 bases left in between. The CDR3 sequence is 13 residues long. The CDR3 region is CASSISGGETQYF. The CDR3 DNA follows: TGTGCCAGTAGTATTTCAGGCGGGGAGACCCAGTACTTC.

The J gene is TRBJ2-4, the V gene TRBV6-9, with D unclear. CDR3 length: 13 residues. Germline CDR1 is MNHGY and CDR2 is SVAAGI. V was shortened by 8 bases and J by 1 base, with 9 bases between the two germline ends. The CDR3 here is CASPGEAKNIQYF. The CDR3 DNA sequence: TGTGCCAGCCCAGGTGAGGCCAAAAACATTCAGTACTTC.

The chain is built from TRBV5-1 and TRBJ1-4; 7 nucleotides line up with TRBD1. CDR1 is SGHRS and CDR2 is YFSETQ in the germline V gene. J was trimmed by 7 bases and V by 5 bases; bases with no gene match: 14. CDR3 length: 16 amino acids. CDR3 amino acids: CASRPAKGQGVEKLFF. The CDR3 nucleotides are TGCGCCAGCAGACCCGCAAAGGGGCAGGGGGTTGAAAAACTGTTTTTT.

This clone appeared many times. The rearrangement joins TRBV28 to TRBJ2-7; 9 positions agree with TRBD1. CDR1 MDHEN and CDR2 SYDVKM come from the germline V gene. This CDR3 contains 14 residues. With 5 bases clipped from V and 12 bases from J, the junction kept 14 bases outside the gene matches. The CDR3 loop is CASSPNRGHPFGYF. The CDR3 nucleotides are TGTGCCAGCAGTCCGAACAGGGGGCACCCATTCGGGTACTTC. Using reference TRBV28 and TRBJ2-7 for the parts outside the CDR3, the full variable domain is DVKVTQSSRYLVKRTGEKVFLECVQDMDHENMFWYRQDPGLGLRLIYFSYDVKMKEKGDIPEGYSVSREKKERFSLILESASTNQTSMYLCASSPNRGHPFGYFGPGTRLTVT.

This clone was seen just once. The V and J genes are TRBV7-9 and TRBJ2-1; 11 bases agree with TRBD2. This CDR3 region has 14 residues. V was clipped by 7 bases and J by 7 bases; unmatched bases: 6. Germline V gene lookup returns CDR1 SEHNR and CDR2 FQNEAQ (reference sequence). DNA for the CDR3: TGTGCCAGCAACCTAGCGGGGGGAATGAATGAGCAGTTCTTC. Protein sequence: CASNLAGGMNEQFF.